This T cell receptor beta chain was sequenced during a study of cytomegalovirus exposure and HLA in healthy donors. Study-level information: The approximately 120 validation repertoires were reported in a later analysis to have been generated on the same platform as the approximately 700 first-cohort repertoires.

The ends lost 7 bases at V and 1 base at J; junction bases unmatched: 7. The CDR3 covers 14 residues. Looked up from germline, CDR1 is MNHEY and CDR2 is SVGAGI. The table came from immunoSEQ multiplex PCR; TCRdb's copy has only in-frame clones and leaves some out. The data contain just over 80,000 clones, approximately 96% of them singletons. Study-level results: Across donors, most TCRs were seen rarely, yet some public ones were widespread. Cytomegalovirus status was reportedly diagnosed by the classifier with high sensitivity and specificity. The tendency of first-cohort TCR clusters to co-occur in the 110 or so validation repertoires emerged from a later analysis.

Concerning this clone: Its antigen remains unknown.

The sequencing input was PBMCs. This sequence joins TRBV6-5 and TRBJ2-7; TRBD1 aligns across 7 bases. This sequence was found in a woman aged 18-29 years in good health and CMV-seronegative. CDR3 residues: CASIRRQGSYEQYF. CDR3 nucleotide sequence: TGTGCCAGCATTCGACGACAGGGATCCTACGAGCAGTACTTC.